Listed below are T cell receptor beta chains from one sample, sequenced in a study of T cells in localized non-small cell lung cancer. The data were produced by immunoSEQ multiplex PCR, yet TCRdb's version contains in-frame clones alone and is incomplete. The sample gives 20,000 to 25,000 clones, 87% of which show up once; over 9% is in the top ten. Sample: PBMCs, taken before any cancer treatment. The receptors were gathered from a man aged 40-75 years with stage II squamous cell lung carcinoma. Both conserved end residues are part of each CDR3. D genes are given only for firm matches. Clone size appears in some rows only: once, few, many, or a class for an expanded clone.

D	V	size	J	CDR3	DNA
-	TRBV7-8	-	TRBJ2-5	CASSLLRIGAVQETQYF	TGTGCCAGCAGCTTATTGAGGATTGGTGCGGTTCAAGAGACCCAGTACTTC
-	TRBV14	-	TRBJ2-5	CASSQTQETQYF	TGTGCCAGCAGCCAGACACAAGAGACCCAGTACTTC
TRBD2	TRBV6-6	-	TRBJ2-1	CASGTRGAYNEQFF	TGTGCCAGCGGAACTCGGGGGGCCTACAATGAGCAGTTCTTC
-	TRBV11-1	-	TRBJ1-3	CASSFNSGNTIYF	TGTGCCAGCAGCTTCAACTCTGGAAACACCATATATTTT
-	TRBV27	-	TRBJ1-6	CASSFELLGSPLHF	TGTGCCAGCAGTTTCGAACTTCTCGGGTCACCCCTCCACTTT
-	TRBV20-1	-	TRBJ1-1	CSVLNTEAFF	TGCAGTGTATTGAACACTGAAGCTTTCTTT
-	TRBV29-1	-	TRBJ2-5	CSVVFRHLQETQYF	TGCAGCGTTGTATTCCGACATCTCCAAGAGACCCAGTACTTC
TRBD1	TRBV5-6	once	TRBJ2-7	CASSLMLPGQGSEQYF	TGTGCCAGCAGCCTTATGCTACCGGGACAGGGTTCCGAGCAGTACTTC
-	TRBV11-3	few	TRBJ2-7	CASSPPQAGLEQYF	TGTGCCAGCAGCCCCCCACAAGCAGGGCTCGAGCAGTACTTC
-	TRBV19	-	TRBJ1-5	CASTSPPGTFNQPQHF	TGTGCCAGTACCTCCCCCCCCGGGACCTTCAATCAGCCCCAGCATTTT
TRBD2	TRBV7-8	-	TRBJ2-1	CASSLVVTGTRGNEQFF	TGTGCCAGCAGCTTAGTTGTAACAGGGACTAGGGGGAATGAGCAGTTCTTC
TRBD1	TRBV7-9	-	TRBJ2-7	CASSSRTGQIFEQYF	TGTGCCAGCAGCTCTCGGACGGGACAGATCTTTGAGCAGTACTTC
TRBD1	TRBV29-1	-	TRBJ1-2	CSVDPGTGANGYTF	TGCAGCGTCGACCCCGGGACAGGGGCAAATGGCTACACCTTC
-	TRBV5-1	once	TRBJ2-3	CASSLALRDTQYF	TGCGCCAGCAGCTTGGCCCTTCGGGATACGCAGTATTTT
TRBD1	TRBV19	-	TRBJ1-5	CAMGQGRDQPQHF	TGTGCCATGGGACAGGGGAGAGATCAGCCCCAGCATTTT
-	TRBV7-5	-	TRBJ1-1	CVRSLRQGVAVGTEAFF	-
-	TRBV7-9	-	TRBJ1-2	CASSYDGPNGYTF	TGTGCCAGCAGCTATGATGGCCCCAATGGCTACACCTTC
-	TRBV6-1	-	TRBJ2-2	CASSRDFNTGELFF	TGTGCCAGCAGCCGGGACTTCAACACCGGGGAGCTGTTTTTT
TRBD2	TRBV7-2	once	TRBJ2-3	CASSLRLAGGFADTQYF	TGTGCCAGCAGCTTGCGATTAGCGGGAGGTTTCGCAGATACGCAGTATTTT
-	TRBV11-2	-	TRBJ1-4	CASSLERTEKLFF	TGTGCCAGCAGCTTAGAACGGACGGAAAAACTGTTTTTT
-	TRBV6-1	-	TRBJ1-3	CASKGSGNTIYF	TGTGCCAGCAAAGGTTCTGGAAACACCATATATTTT
-	TRBV10-3	once	TRBJ2-7	CAITPAGQGRVYEQYF	TGTGCCATCACCCCCGCGGGGCAGGGTCGAGTCTACGAGCAGTACTTC
-	TRBV18	-	TRBJ2-7	CASSLSSYEQYF	TGTGCCAGCTCCCTCAGCTCCTACGAGCAGTACTTC
-	TRBV4-3	-	TRBJ1-3	CASSQDVPRPLSGNTIYF	TGCGCCAGCAGCCAAGACGTTCCCAGGCCCCTCTCTGGAAACACCATATATTTT
-	TRBV5-1	-	TRBJ1-5	CASSLGTDYSNQPQHF	TGCGCCAGCAGCTTGGGGACAGACTATAGCAATCAGCCCCAGCATTTT
TRBD1	TRBV5-1	once	TRBJ1-2	CASTHRPGQERYGYTF	TGCGCCAGCACTCACCGACCGGGACAGGAAAGGTATGGCTACACCTTC
-	TRBV5-1	-	TRBJ2-7	CASSFRDTSYEQYF	TGCGCCAGCAGCTTCCGAGACACCTCCTACGAGCAGTACTTC
TRBD1	TRBV25-1	-	TRBJ2-3	CASSESLTGWTDTQYF	TGTGCCAGCAGTGAATCCCTGACAGGGTGGACAGATACGCAGTATTTT
-	TRBV19	-	TRBJ1-3	CASSIPGPNSGNTIYF	TGTGCCAGTAGTATCCCCGGACCGAACTCTGGAAACACCATATATTTT
-	TRBV6-1	-	TRBJ2-2	CASRAGVNTGELFF	TGTGCCAGCAGAGCAGGGGTGAACACCGGGGAGCTGTTTTTT
-	TRBV2	-	TRBJ2-1	CASSGGLGGNEQFF	TGTGCCAGCAGTGGAGGCCTCGGAGGGAATGAGCAGTTCTTC
-	TRBV7-3	-	TRBJ1-2	CASSIPGVSYGYTF	TGTGCCAGCAGCATCCCTGGGGTTAGCTATGGCTACACCTTC
-	TRBV15	-	TRBJ2-2	CATSRDEGTGELFF	TGTGCCACCAGCAGAGATGAGGGGACCGGGGAGCTGTTTTTT
-	TRBV9	-	TRBJ2-4	CASSNPGLNKNIQYF	TGTGCCAGCAGCAACCCCGGACTGAACAAAAACATTCAGTACTTC
-	TRBV19	-	TRBJ2-2	CASSIRLQRGNTGELFF	TGTGCCAGTAGTATACGCCTCCAGCGCGGTAACACCGGGGAGCTGTTTTTT
TRBD1	TRBV5-4	-	TRBJ1-6	CASSLDRGSNSPLHF	TGTGCCAGCAGCTTGGACAGGGGAAGTAACTCACCCCTCCACTTT
-	TRBV6-4	-	TRBJ1-2	CASSDRQYGYTF	TGTGCCAGCAGTGACAGACAATATGGCTACACCTTC
TRBD2	TRBV27	-	TRBJ2-7	CASSPYSRLAWYEQYF	TGTGCCAGCAGTCCCTACTCTCGACTAGCCTGGTACGAGCAGTACTTC
-	TRBV7-2	-	TRBJ2-1	CASTLQSEQFF	TGTGCCAGCACCCTTCAATCAGAGCAGTTCTTC
TRBD2	TRBV19	-	TRBJ2-1	CASSMILARYNEQFF	TGTGCCAGTAGTATGATACTAGCGAGATACAATGAGCAGTTCTTC
TRBD1	TRBV5-1	-	TRBJ1-2	CASSWDRDREEYTF	TGCGCCAGCAGCTGGGACCGGGACAGAGAGGAGTACACCTTC
TRBD2	TRBV11-1	once	TRBJ2-7	CASSQGLAGAGYEQYF	TGTGCCAGCAGCCAGGGACTAGCGGGAGCGGGTTACGAGCAGTACTTC
-	TRBV11-2	-	TRBJ1-2	CASSPRSYGYTF	TGTGCCAGCAGCCCCCGGAGCTATGGCTACACCTTC
-	TRBV5-1	-	TRBJ1-3	CASSLGSSGNTIYF	TGCGCCAGCAGCTTGGGGAGCTCTGGAAACACCATATATTTT
-	TRBV5-1	-	TRBJ2-7	CASSPSISEQYF	TGCGCCAGCAGCCCCTCAATCTCCGAGCAGTACTTC
TRBD1	TRBV5-1	-	TRBJ2-5	CASSRDSTAGETQYF	TGCGCCAGCAGCAGGGACAGCACGGCAGGGGAGACCCAGTACTTC
TRBD1	TRBV5-4	-	TRBJ2-1	CASNPRGQTYNEQFF	TGTGCCAGCAATCCGAGGGGACAGACTTACAATGAGCAGTTCTTC
TRBD2	TRBV15	once	TRBJ2-3	CATSMGGTGDTQYF	TGTGCCACCAGCATGGGGGGGACCGGAGATACGCAGTATTTT
-	TRBV25-1	-	TRBJ1-2	CASSEGGFRSGYTF	TGTGCCAGCAGTGAAGGAGGCTTCAGGTCTGGCTACACCTTC
-	TRBV9	once	TRBJ2-1	CASNARTTNSYNEQFF	TGTGCCAGCAATGCCCGTACTACCAACTCCTACAATGAGCAGTTCTTC
TRBD2	TRBV19	-	TRBJ2-1	CASSTSGTSGPGFF	TGTGCCAGTAGTACTTCCGGGACTAGCGGACCCGGGTTCTTC
-	TRBV5-5	-	TRBJ1-1	CASSLDGANTEAFF	TGTGCCAGCAGCTTGGATGGGGCGAACACTGAAGCTTTCTTT